The 30 T cell receptor beta chains in this list originate from one sample, sequenced in a study of regulatory T cells in long-lasting Graves disease. Sequencing libraries for TCR beta were prepared with iRepertoire HTBI primers and Arm-PCR of CDR3 regions. TCRdb recomputed calls from the multiplex PCR reads with MiXCR, one row per CDR3 protein. Of hundreds of thousands of distinct CDR3 sequences listed, about 16% are singletons. Noted time point: newly diagnosed GD, antithyroid drugs for less than 3 months. PBMCs were the source of the RNA used for TCR sequencing. The same data also contributed to another study, on T cells in Graves' hyperthyroidism and ophthalmopathy.

This specimen consisted of peripheral blood mononuclear cells (PBMCs), obtained at new diagnosis, from a patient treated with antithyroid drugs. Every receptor here comes from a man aged 18 to 29 with Graves disease.

Only a few counts were recorded for this clonotype. With a much larger clone just one base away, this may be a read error. This chain links TRBV28 with TRBJ1-2, with 10 bases aligning to TRBD1. The CDR3 covers 12 residues. CDR1 is MDHEN, CDR2 SYDVKM, per germline. V lost 6 bases to trimming and J lost 6 bases; unmatched junction nucleotides: 1. The CDR3 is CASRTGGHGYTF. In nucleotides, the CDR3 is TGTGCCAGCAGGACAGGGGGCCATGGCTACACCTTC.

The V call is TRBV19, the J call TRBJ1-4; 7 bases are a match to TRBD1. CDR1 is LNHDA, CDR2 SQIVND, per germline (reference sequence). V shed 5 bases, J shed 2 bases, and the junction held 5 bases outside the gene matches. The CDR3 contains 15 residues. Here the CDR3 reads CASSEGTATNEKLFF. CDR3 DNA: TGTGCCAGTAGTGAGGGGACAGCCACTAATGAAAAACTGTTTTTT. The whole variable domain, remainder taken from reference TRBV19 and TRBJ1-4, is DGGITQSPKYLFRKEGQNVTLSCEQNLNHDAMYWYRQDPGQGLRLIYYSQIVNDFQKGDIAEGYSVSREKKESFPLTVTSAQKNPTAFYLCASSEGTATNEKLFFGSGTQLSVL.

This clonotype was observed a handful of times. The rearrangement joins TRBV7-3 to TRBJ2-2; TRBD2 aligns across 13 bases. This CDR3 has 18 amino acids. CDR1 is SGHTA, CDR2 FQGTGA, per germline. V trimming: 2 bases; J trimming: 4 bases; junction bases outside the gene matches: 7. The CDR3 bases are TGTGCCAGCAGCTTAGGGACTAGCGGGATTTCGGGCACCGGGGAGCTGTTTTTT. Its translation: CASSLGTSGISGTGELFF.

This clonotype was observed at least ten times. CDR3 sequence (DNA): TGTGCCAGCCGTAAAGGGCGGGTAGGAAATGAGCAGTTCTTC. The encoded protein is CASRKGRVGNEQFF. The chain uses TRBV6-2 or TRBV6-3 and TRBJ2-1; D may be TRBD2 (5 bases). CDR3 length: 14 amino acids. Trimming pared 8 bases from V and 7 bases from J, leaving 18 bases between. CDR1 is MNHEY, CDR2 SVGEGT, per germline.

This clonotype was recorded at least ten times. V and J are TRBV28 and TRBJ2-3; unclear D gene. Germline CDR1 and CDR2: MDHEN and SYDVKM. V lost 5 bases and J 4 bases, leaving 13 bases between the germline ends. The CDR3 is 14 residues long. The CDR3 DNA follows: TGTGCCAGCAGTCCGGACGGAAGCGCAGATACGCAGTATTTT. Translation: CASSPDGSADTQYF.

This clonotype has a count of ten or more. The chain employs TRBV5-1 and TRBJ2-5; TRBD2 matches at 7 bases. After removal of 5 bases from V and 4 bases from J, the junction contained 5 bases not matched to a gene. Germline V gives CDR1 SGHRS, CDR2 YFSETQ. There are 13 residues in the CDR3. The CDR3: CASRRPGGETQYF. The CDR3 DNA is TGCGCCAGCAGGAGGCCGGGGGGAGAGACCCAGTACTTC.

This clonotype was detected many times. The rearrangement links TRBV12-3 or TRBV12-4 to TRBJ2-3; D is undetermined. CDR3 length equals 14 residues. V lost 8 bases, J lost 2 bases, and 14 bases lay in between. This CDR3 is CASSGPQVTDTQYF. CDR3 DNA sequence: TGTGCCAGCTCCGGGCCCCAAGTCACAGATACGCAGTATTTT.

This clonotype was picked up many times. This chain joins TRBV2 and TRBJ2-1; 9 nucleotides line up with TRBD2. The CDR3 sequence is 14 residues long. Germline V gene data show CDR1 as SNHLY and CDR2 as FYNNEI. The ends lost 10 bases at V and 6 bases at J; junction bases unmatched: 10. CDR3: CATGSGRTFNEQFF. The CDR3 region has the DNA TGTGCCACCGGCAGCGGGAGGACGTTCAATGAGCAGTTCTTC.

This clonotype was recorded many times. V usage is TRBV6-1 and J usage is TRBJ2-6; no firm D call. The CDR3 extends over 15 amino acids. Germline values: CDR1 MNHNS, CDR2 SASEGT. Trimming took 2 bases from V and 0 from J, leaving 5 bases between them. Here the CDR3 reads CASSELFSGANVLTF. CDR3 DNA: TGTGCCAGCAGTGAACTATTCTCTGGGGCCAACGTCCTGACTTTC.

In regard to this clonotype: Without the conserved terminal phenylalanine or tryptophan, this CDR3 likely stems from a read error. The V gene is TRBV5-6, the J gene TRBJ2-1, with 7 nucleotides matching TRBD1. This CDR3 contains 13 residues. Germline-derived CDR1 and CDR2 are SGHDT and YYEEEE. Trimming took 4 bases from V and 8 from J; bases not matched to a gene: 6. DNA of the CDR3: TGTGCCAGCAGCCCGGACGGACAGGATGAGCAGTTCTCC. This sequence encodes CASSPDGQDEQFS.

This clonotype was recorded once. The rearrangement uses TRBV20-1 and TRBJ2-7, with TRBD2 matching over 8 bases. This CDR3 is 14 amino acids long. Germline V gene data show CDR1 as DFQATT and CDR2 as SNEGSKA (reference sequence). V trimming: 6 bases; J trimming: 7 bases; junction bases outside the gene matches: 14. The CDR3 nucleotides are TGCAGTGCCAGGGAGTCAGCGGGAGAGAGAGAGCAGTACTTC. It translates to CSARESAGEREQYF.

The CDR3 nucleotides are TGTGCCAGCAGCTTGGAAGCGATGCCAGATACGCAGTATTTT. It yields the protein CASSLEAMPDTQYF. This chain joins TRBV5-4 and TRBJ2-3, with D unresolved. The CDR3 totals 14 residues. Germline V gene lookup returns CDR1 SGHNT and CDR2 YYREEE (reference sequence). V lost 0 bases to trimming and J lost 4 bases, with 9 bases between them. The full variable domain, rest sourced from reference TRBV5-4 and TRBJ2-3, is ETGVTQSPTHLIKTRGQQVTLRCSSQSGHNTVSWYQQALGQGPQFIFQYYREEENGRGNFPPRFSGLQFPNYSSELNVNALELDDSALYLCASSLEAMPDTQYFGPGTRLTVL.

This clonotype was observed at least ten times. CDR3 in amino acids: CASSEWGQRNQPQHF. The CDR3 DNA reads TGTGCCAGCAGTGAGTGGGGACAGAGGAATCAGCCCCAGCATTTT. The chain carries TRBV2 and TRBJ1-5; 7 bases fit TRBD1. Germline lookup yields CDR1 SNHLY and CDR2 FYNNEI. This CDR3 spans 15 amino acids. V shed 3 bases and J 4 bases; nucleotides not matched to a gene: 6.

In this sample, this clonotype turned up many times. CDR3 DNA: TGTGCCAGCAGCCAGGGACTACTTAGGGAGACCCAGTACTTC. It codes for CASSQGLLRETQYF. The gene calls are TRBV7-2 and TRBJ2-5; 7 bases are shared with TRBD2. The CDR3 contains 14 residues. Trimming removed 5 bases from V and 5 bases from J; junction bases left unmatched: 8. Germline CDR1 reads SGHTA; CDR2 reads FQGNSA.

This chain uses TRBV20-1 with TRBJ2-2, with 9 bases that match TRBD1. CDR1 and CDR2 (germline): DFQATT, SNEGSKA (reference sequence). The CDR3 sequence is 17 residues long. Losses at the gene ends were 0 bases for V and 1 base for J; bases not matched to a gene: 6. CDR3 amino acids: CSARDRGTGQNTGELFF. The DNA for the CDR3 is TGCAGTGCTAGAGATCGAGGGACAGGGCAGAACACCGGGGAGCTGTTTTTT.

This clonotype came up once. The V gene is TRBV20-1, the J gene TRBJ2-7; 12 nucleotides agree with TRBD2. The CDR3 loop spans 13 amino acids. V lost 3 bases and J lost 5; bases outside the gene matches: 2. In germline, CDR1 is DFQATT, CDR2 SNEGSKA (reference sequence). The CDR3 coding sequence is TGCAGTGCTAGGACTAGCGGGAGAAACGAGCAGTACTTC. It translates to CSARTSGRNEQYF.

The rearrangement links TRBV30 to TRBJ2-3; D call uncertain. The CDR3 has 15 residues. Germline loops: CDR1 GTSNPN, CDR2 SVGIG (reference sequence). The V end was cut by 1 base, the J end by 2 bases, with 13 bases between. The CDR3, as DNA: TGTGCCTGGAGTGGTAGTCCGAAAGACACAGATACGCAGTATTTT. It encodes CAWSGSPKDTDTQYF.

This clonotype has ten or more counts. The rearrangement uses TRBV2 and TRBJ1-2, with a possible D match to TRBD1 (6 bases). Trimming took off 7 bases at V and 8 bases at J, with 14 bases between the two ends. CDR3 size: 12 residues. CDR1 and CDR2 (germline): SNHLY, FYNNEI. The CDR3 is CASITTGTGYTF. DNA of the CDR3: TGTGCCAGCATTACCACAGGGACCGGCTACACCTTC.

This chain links TRBV6-5 with TRBJ1-1; 9 bases are shared with TRBD1. CDR1 is MNHEY and CDR2 is SVGAGI in the germline V gene. The junction had 7 bases not matched to a gene; V was cut back by 2 bases and J by 3 bases. CDR3 length: 16 amino acids. The CDR3: CASSYPGTGKDTEAFF. CDR3 in DNA: TGTGCCAGCAGTTACCCCGGGACAGGGAAGGACACTGAAGCTTTCTTT.

J is TRBJ1-2 and V is TRBV7-8; 7 nucleotides line up with TRBD1. The CDR3 spans 15 residues. V lost 5 bases and J lost 7; bases outside the gene matches: 13. Germline CDR1 SGHVS, CDR2 FQNEAQ. As DNA, the CDR3 is TGTGCCAGCAGCGACGGGCTAGACAGGGTGGGTGGCTACACCTTC. It specifies CASSDGLDRVGGYTF.

This clonotype was seen only a few times. This rearrangement joins TRBV20-1 to TRBJ2-2; D gene unclear. This CDR3 is built from 13 residues. CDR1 and CDR2 from the germline V gene are DFQATT and SNEGSKA (reference sequence). Trimming left V 5 bases short and J 6 bases short, with 13 bases between. The CDR3 region is CSAPRPSAGELFF. In nucleotides, the CDR3 is TGCAGTGCTCCACGACCGAGTGCCGGGGAGCTGTTTTTT.

This chain uses TRBV7-9 with TRBJ1-3; tentative D call: TRBD1 (5 bases). CDR1 SEHNR and CDR2 FQNEAQ come from the germline V gene (reference sequence). This CDR3 is 18 amino acids long. Deletions cut 2 bases from V and 4 bases from J, with 21 bases between. CDR3 DNA: TGTGCCAGCAGCTTAAAGGTTGGGCGTCAGGGTTTAGGAAACACCATATATTTT. It codes for CASSLKVGRQGLGNTIYF.

This clonotype was detected many times. V usage is TRBV20-1 and J usage is TRBJ2-7; TRBD2 is a possible D gene (5 bases). V lost 4 bases and J 1 base, leaving 14 bases between the germline ends. CDR3 size: 14 residues. CDR1 is DFQATT, CDR2 SNEGSKA, per germline (reference sequence). CDR3 nucleotide sequence: TGCAGTGCTAAACCGTGGGAGAGTTCCTACGAGCAGTACTTC. It codes for CSAKPWESSYEQYF.

This clonotype was counted only a few times. The genes are TRBV5-1 and TRBJ2-5, with D possibly TRBD1 on 6 matching bases. The CDR3 runs to 20 residues. V was cut by 0 bases and J by 5 bases, with 29 bases left in between. Germline loops: CDR1 SGHRS, CDR2 YFSETQ. CDR3 sequence: CASSLDSRLSNWGPGETQYF. The CDR3 coding sequence is TGCGCCAGCAGCTTGGATAGCCGGCTGTCGAATTGGGGGCCAGGGGAGACCCAGTACTTC.

The chain joins TRBV3-1 to TRBJ1-1; D is unresolved. Trimming pared 1 base from V and 8 bases from J, leaving 8 bases between. This CDR3 is 12 amino acids long. Germline V gene lookup returns CDR1 LGHDT and CDR2 YNNKEL (reference sequence). CDR3 loop: CASSQGEREAFF. For the CDR3, the DNA is TGTGCCAGCAGCCAAGGTGAGAGAGAAGCTTTCTTT.

The chain uses TRBV4-1 and TRBJ1-5, with 8 bases aligning to TRBD1. J was trimmed by 5 bases and V by 0 bases; bases with no gene match: 3. The CDR3 totals 15 residues. CDR1 and CDR2 from the germline V gene are MGHRA and YSYEKL. In DNA, the CDR3 is TGCGCCAGCAGCCAAGATAGACAGGGGTATCAGCCCCAGCATTTT. It yields the protein CASSQDRQGYQPQHF.

This clonotype was picked up many times. The V gene is TRBV28, the J gene TRBJ2-3; 8 bases match TRBD2. The germline V gene has CDR1 MDHEN and CDR2 SYDVKM. After removal of 6 bases from V and 0 bases from J, the junction contained 5 bases not matched to a gene. CDR3 length: 15 residues. The DNA of the CDR3 is TGTGCCAGCAGCTTAGCTAGCGGGAGCACAGATACGCAGTATTTT. Its protein product is CASSLASGSTDTQYF.

This clonotype was counted ten times or more. V is TRBV3-1 and J is TRBJ2-7; TRBD2 aligns across 7 bases. The germline CDR1 and CDR2 sequences are LGHDT and YNNKEL (reference sequence). With 1 base clipped from V and 4 bases from J, the junction kept 4 bases outside the gene matches. This CDR3 spans 14 amino acids. CDR3 in DNA: TGTGCCAGCAGCCAAGTCGGGGGGTTGTACGAGCAGTACTTC. Protein sequence: CASSQVGGLYEQYF.

The genes are TRBV7-6 and TRBJ2-3; 8 positions match TRBD2. This CDR3 region has 13 residues. Trimming took 5 bases from V and 8 from J; bases not matched to a gene: 6. Per the germline V gene, CDR1 is SGHVS and CDR2 is FNYEAQ. CDR3 in amino acids: CASSQTSAITQYF. The DNA of the CDR3 is TGTGCCAGCAGCCAGACTAGCGCTATTACGCAGTATTTT.

The rearrangement joins TRBV5-1 to TRBJ2-5; D is possibly TRBD1 (5 bases). V lost 6 bases, J lost 0 bases, and 12 bases lay in between. CDR1 and CDR2 from the germline V gene are SGHRS and YFSETQ. The CDR3 contains 14 residues. The CDR3 DNA is TGCGCCAGCACCTCAGGGCTGTACCAAGAGACCCAGTACTTC. As protein: CASTSGLYQETQYF.